This T cell receptor beta chain was obtained from a study of blood T cells in healthy people across ages. A second PCR, run for roughly 6 to 11 cycles, used a sample-barcoded 5' primer plus a J-beta primer mix. Every molecule of cDNA carried a tag from a template-switch adaptor with 12 random nucleotides. TCRdb processed the 5' RACE reads anew with MiXCR; each CDR3 protein has one entry. The sample contains about 670,000 distinct CDR3 sequences, 35% to 50% of which appear only once. Aged roughly 6 to 90, donors were systemically healthy Caucasians from Russia. The CDR3 spans 13 residues. Material for sequencing was blood. The genes are TRBV21-1 and TRBJ2-4; TRBD2 is the table's D call and was not checked against the DNA. TRBV21-1 is a pseudogene locus. This TCR was sampled from a man older than 75 in good health. The CDR3 bases are TGTGCCAGCAGAGGGACTAGCCCTTGTGAGCAGTACTTC. As protein: CASRGTSPCEQYF.